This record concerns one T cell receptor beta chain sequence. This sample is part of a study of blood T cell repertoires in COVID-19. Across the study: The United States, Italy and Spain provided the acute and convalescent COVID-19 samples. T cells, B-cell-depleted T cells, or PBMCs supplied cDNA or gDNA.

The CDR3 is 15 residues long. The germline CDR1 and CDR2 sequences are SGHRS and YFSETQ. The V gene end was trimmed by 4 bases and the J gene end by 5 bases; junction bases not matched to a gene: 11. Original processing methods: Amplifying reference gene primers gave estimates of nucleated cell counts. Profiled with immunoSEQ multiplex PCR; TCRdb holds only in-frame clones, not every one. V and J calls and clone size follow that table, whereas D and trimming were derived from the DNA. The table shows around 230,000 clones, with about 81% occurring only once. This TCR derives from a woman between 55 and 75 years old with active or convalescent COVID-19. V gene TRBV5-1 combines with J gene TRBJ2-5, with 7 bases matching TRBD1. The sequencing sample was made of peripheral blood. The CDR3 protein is CASSDTGQPGETQYF. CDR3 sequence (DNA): TGCGCCAGCAGCGATACGGGACAGCCCGGGGAGACCCAGTACTTC.